What follows describes a single T cell receptor beta chain. This sample was taken from a study of response to subunit inactivated influenza vaccine. Germline CDR1 reads SGHAT; CDR2 reads FQNNGV. The CDR3 sequence is 16 residues long. The trim removed 7 bases at V and 5 bases at J, leaving 13 bases unmatched. MiXCR, applied by TCRdb to the RT-PCR reads, yields one record per CDR3 protein. The sample records roughly 650,000 distinct CDR3 sequences, 12% to 15% being singletons. The chain recombines TRBV11-2 with TRBJ2-2; 7 bases align to TRBD2. Sequencing used PBMCs from blood, obtained 14 days before vaccination. The source is a man in his fifties who received an inactivated influenza vaccine. CDR3 amino acids: CASTKPWGGDTGELFF. DNA of the CDR3: TGTGCCAGCACCAAACCGTGGGGGGGAGATACCGGGGAGCTGTTTTTT.